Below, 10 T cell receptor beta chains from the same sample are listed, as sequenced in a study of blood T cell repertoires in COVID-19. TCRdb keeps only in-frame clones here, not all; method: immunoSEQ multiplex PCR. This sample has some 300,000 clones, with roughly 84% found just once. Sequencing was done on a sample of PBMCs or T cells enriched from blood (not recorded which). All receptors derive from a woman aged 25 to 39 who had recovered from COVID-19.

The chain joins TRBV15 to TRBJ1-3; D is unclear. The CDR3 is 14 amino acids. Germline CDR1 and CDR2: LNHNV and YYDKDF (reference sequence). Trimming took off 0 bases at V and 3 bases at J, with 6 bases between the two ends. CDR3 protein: CATSRDRSGNTIYF. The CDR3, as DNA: TGTGCCACCAGCAGAGATAGGAGTGGAAACACCATATATTTT.

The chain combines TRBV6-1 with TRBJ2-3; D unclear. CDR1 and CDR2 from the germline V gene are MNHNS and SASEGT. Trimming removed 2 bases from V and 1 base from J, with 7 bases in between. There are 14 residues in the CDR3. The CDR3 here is CASSEIARTDTQYF. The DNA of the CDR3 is TGTGCCAGCAGTGAAATCGCGCGCACAGATACGCAGTATTTT.

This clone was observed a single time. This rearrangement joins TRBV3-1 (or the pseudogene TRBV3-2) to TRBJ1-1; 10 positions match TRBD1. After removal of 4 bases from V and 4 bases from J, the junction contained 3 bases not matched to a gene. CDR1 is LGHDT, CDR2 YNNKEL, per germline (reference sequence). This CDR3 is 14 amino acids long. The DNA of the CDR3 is TGTGCCAGCAGCCCGGACAGGGGGGGCACTGAAGCTTTCTTT. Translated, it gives CASSPDRGGTEAFF.

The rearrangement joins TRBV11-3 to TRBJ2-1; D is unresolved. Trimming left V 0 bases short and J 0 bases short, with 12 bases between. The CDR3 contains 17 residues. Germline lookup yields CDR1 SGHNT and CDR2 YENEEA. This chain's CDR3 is CASSLEGQVSSYNEQFF. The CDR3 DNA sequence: TGTGCCAGCAGCTTAGAGGGCCAGGTTAGCTCCTACAATGAGCAGTTCTTC.

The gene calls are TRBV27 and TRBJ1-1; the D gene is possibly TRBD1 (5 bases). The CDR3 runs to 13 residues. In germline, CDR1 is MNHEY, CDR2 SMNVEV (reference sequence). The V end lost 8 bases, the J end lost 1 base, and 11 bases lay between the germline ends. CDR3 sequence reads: CASGAERNTEAFF. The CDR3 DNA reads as TGTGCCAGCGGGGCCGAGAGGAACACTGAAGCTTTCTTT.

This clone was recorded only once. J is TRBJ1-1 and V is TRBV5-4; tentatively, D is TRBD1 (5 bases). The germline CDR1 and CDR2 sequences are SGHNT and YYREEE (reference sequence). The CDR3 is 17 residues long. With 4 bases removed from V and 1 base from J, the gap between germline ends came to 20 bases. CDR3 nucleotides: TGTGCCAGCAGCCCTCCACCCCCCCGCAGGGAGAACACTGAAGCTTTCTTT. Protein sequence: CASSPPPPRRENTEAFF.

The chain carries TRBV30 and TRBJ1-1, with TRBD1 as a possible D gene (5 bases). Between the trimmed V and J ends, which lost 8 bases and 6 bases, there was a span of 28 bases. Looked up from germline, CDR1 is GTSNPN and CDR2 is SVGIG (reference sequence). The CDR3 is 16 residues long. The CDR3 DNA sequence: TGTGCCCGCCAGGGCGGGGGACGCCAACAGATGGCTGAAGCTTTCTTT. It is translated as CARQGGGRQQMAEAFF. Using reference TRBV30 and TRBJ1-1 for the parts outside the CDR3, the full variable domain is SQTIHQWPATLVQPVGSPLSLECTVEGTSNPNLYWYRQAAGRGLQLLFYSVGIGQISSEVPQNLSASRPQDRQFILSSKKLLLSDSGFYLCARQGGGRQQMAEAFFGQGTRLTVV.

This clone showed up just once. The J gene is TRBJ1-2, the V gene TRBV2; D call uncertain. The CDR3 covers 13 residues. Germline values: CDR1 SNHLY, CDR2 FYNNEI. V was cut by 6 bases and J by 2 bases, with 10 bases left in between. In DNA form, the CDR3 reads TGTGCCAGCAGCGAAACACAAAACTATGGCTACACCTTC. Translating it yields CASSETQNYGYTF.

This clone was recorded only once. CDR3 sequence (DNA): TGCGCCAGCAGCCAAGACAGGGGGCGGAGGGCAGATACGCAGTATTTT. Protein sequence: CASSQDRGRRADTQYF. V gene TRBV5-1 combines with J gene TRBJ2-3; 10 bases line up with TRBD1. In germline, CDR1 is SGHRS, CDR2 YFSETQ. The CDR3 covers 16 residues. V lost 4 bases to trimming and J lost 4 bases; unmatched junction nucleotides: 9.

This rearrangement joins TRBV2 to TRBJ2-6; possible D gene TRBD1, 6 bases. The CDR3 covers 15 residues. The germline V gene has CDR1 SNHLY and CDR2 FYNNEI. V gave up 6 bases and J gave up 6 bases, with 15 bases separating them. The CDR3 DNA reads TGTGCCAGCAGCGAGTCACGGACAGAGGCCAACGTCCTGACTTTC. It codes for CASSESRTEANVLTF.